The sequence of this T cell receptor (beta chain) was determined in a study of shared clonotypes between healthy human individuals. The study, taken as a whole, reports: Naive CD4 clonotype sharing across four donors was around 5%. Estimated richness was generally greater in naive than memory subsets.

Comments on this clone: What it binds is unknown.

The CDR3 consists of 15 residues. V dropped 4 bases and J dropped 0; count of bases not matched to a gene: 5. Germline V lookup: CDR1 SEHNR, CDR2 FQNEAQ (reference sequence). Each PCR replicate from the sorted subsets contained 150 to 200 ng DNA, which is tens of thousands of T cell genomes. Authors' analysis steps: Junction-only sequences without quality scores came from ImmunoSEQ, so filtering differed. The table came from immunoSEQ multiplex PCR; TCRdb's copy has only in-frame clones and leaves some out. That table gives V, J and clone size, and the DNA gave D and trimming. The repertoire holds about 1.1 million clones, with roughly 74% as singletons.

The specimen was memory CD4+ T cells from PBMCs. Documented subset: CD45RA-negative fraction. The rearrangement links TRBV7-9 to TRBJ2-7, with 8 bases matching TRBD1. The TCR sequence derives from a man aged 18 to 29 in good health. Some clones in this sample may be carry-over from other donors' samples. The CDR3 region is CASSYGTGGSYEQYF. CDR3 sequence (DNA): TGTGCCAGCAGCTACGGGACAGGCGGCTCCTACGAGCAGTACTTC.